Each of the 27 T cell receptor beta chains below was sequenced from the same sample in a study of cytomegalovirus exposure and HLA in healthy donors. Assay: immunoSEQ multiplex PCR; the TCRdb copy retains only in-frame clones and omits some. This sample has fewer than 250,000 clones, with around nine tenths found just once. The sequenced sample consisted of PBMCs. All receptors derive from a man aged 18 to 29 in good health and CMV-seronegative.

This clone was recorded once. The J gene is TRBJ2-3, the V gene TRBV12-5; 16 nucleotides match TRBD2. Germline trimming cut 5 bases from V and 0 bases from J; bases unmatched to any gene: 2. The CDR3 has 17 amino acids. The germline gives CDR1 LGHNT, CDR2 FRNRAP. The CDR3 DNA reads TGTGCTAGTGGTGGGACTAGCGGGAGGGTAAGCACAGATACGCAGTATTTT. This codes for CASGGTSGRVSTDTQYF.

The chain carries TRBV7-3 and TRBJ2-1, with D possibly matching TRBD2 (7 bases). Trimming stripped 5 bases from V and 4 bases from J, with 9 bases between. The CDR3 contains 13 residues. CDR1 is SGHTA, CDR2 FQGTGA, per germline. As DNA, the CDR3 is TGTGCCAGCAGCCGGGGGGCATACAATGAGCAGTTCTTC. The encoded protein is CASSRGAYNEQFF.

CDR3 sequence reads: CASSSWDRAYEQYF. The DNA of the CDR3 is TGTGCCAGCAGTTCGTGGGACAGAGCCTACGAGCAGTACTTC. J is TRBJ2-7 and V is TRBV6-5; TRBD1 aligns across 7 bases. CDR1 is MNHEY, CDR2 SVGAGI, per germline. CDR3 length: 14 residues. The J segment lost 2 bases and the V segment lost 4 bases, leaving 5 bases of the junction unmatched.

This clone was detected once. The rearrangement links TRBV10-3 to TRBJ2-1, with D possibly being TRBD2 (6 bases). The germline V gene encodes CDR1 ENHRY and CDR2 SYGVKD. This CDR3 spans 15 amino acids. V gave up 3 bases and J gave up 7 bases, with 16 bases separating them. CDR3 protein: CAISEPTPGRNEQFF. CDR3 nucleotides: TGTGCCATCAGTGAACCAACACCGGGGAGGAATGAGCAGTTCTTC.

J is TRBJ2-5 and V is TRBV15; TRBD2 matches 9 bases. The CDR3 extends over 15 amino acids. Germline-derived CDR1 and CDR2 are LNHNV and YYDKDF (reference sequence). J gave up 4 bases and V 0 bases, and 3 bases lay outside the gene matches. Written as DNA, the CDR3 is TGTGCCACCAGCAGAGATGCGGGGGGGCCAGAGACCCAGTACTTC. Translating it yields CATSRDAGGPETQYF. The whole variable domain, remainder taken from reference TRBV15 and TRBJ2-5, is DAMVIQNPRYQVTQFGKPVTLSCSQTLNHNVMYWYQQKSSQAPKLLFHYYDKDFNNEADTPDNFQSRRPNTSFCFLDIRSPGLGDTAMYLCATSRDAGGPETQYFGPGTRLLVL.

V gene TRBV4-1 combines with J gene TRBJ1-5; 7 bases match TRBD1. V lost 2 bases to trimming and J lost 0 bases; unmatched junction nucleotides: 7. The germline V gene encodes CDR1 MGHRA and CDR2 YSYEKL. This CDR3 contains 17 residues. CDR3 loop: CASSQLPTGFSNQPQHF. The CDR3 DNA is TGCGCCAGCAGCCAACTCCCGACAGGGTTTAGCAATCAGCCCCAGCATTTT.

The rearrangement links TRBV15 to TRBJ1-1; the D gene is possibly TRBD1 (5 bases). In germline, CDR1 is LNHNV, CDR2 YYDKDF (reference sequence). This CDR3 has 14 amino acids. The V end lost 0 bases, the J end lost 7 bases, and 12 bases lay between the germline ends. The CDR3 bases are TGTGCCACCAGCAGAGATCTTAAGGGGCATGAAGCTTTCTTT. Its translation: CATSRDLKGHEAFF.

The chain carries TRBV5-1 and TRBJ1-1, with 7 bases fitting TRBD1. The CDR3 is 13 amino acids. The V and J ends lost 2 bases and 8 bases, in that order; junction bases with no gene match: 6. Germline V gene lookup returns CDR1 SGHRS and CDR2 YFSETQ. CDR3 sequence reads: CASSLYDRDEAFF. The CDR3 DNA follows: TGCGCCAGCAGCTTATACGACAGGGACGAAGCTTTCTTT. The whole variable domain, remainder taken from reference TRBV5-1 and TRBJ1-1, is KAGVTQTPRYLIKTRGQQVTLSCSPISGHRSVSWYQQTPGQGLQFLFEYFSETQRNKGNFPGRFSGRQFSNSRSEMNVSTLELGDSALYLCASSLYDRDEAFFGQGTRLTVV.

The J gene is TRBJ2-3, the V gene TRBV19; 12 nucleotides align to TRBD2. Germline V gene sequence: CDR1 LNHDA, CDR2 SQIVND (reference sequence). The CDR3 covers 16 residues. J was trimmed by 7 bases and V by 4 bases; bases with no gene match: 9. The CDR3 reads CASSTRSSGGAYTQYF. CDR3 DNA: TGTGCCAGTAGTACTAGATCTAGCGGGGGGGCGTATACGCAGTATTTT.

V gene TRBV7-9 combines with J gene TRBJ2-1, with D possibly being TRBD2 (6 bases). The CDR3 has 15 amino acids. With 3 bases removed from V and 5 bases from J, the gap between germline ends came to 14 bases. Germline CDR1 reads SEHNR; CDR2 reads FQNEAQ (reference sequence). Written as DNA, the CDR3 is TGTGCCAGCAGCTTGCGGAACGGGGGAAACAATGAGCAGTTCTTC. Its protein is CASSLRNGGNNEQFF.

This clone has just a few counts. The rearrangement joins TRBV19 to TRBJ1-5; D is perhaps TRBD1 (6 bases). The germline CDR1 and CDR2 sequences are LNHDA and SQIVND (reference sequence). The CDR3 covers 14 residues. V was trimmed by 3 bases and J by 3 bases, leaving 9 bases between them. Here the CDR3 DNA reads TGTGCCAGTAGTATCTGGGGGCCCAATCAGCCCCAGCATTTT. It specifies CASSIWGPNQPQHF.

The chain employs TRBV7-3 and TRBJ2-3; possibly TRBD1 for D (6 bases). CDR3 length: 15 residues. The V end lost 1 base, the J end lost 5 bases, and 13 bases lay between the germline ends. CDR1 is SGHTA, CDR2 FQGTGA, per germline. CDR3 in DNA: TGTGCCAGCAGCTTAAATGGGGGCCTTAGAGATACGCAGTATTTT. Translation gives CASSLNGGLRDTQYF.

The CDR3 nucleotides are TGTGCCAGCAGTGACCCGTATGGCGGACAAGAGACCCAGTACTTC. This sequence encodes CASSDPYGGQETQYF. V is TRBV6-1 and J is TRBJ2-5, with D unclear. Trimming removed 3 bases at V and 2 bases at J, with 13 bases between. The germline gives CDR1 MNHNS, CDR2 SASEGT. The CDR3 runs 15 residues.

The CDR3 spells CASRGTGGSNQPQHF. CDR3 nucleotide sequence: TGTGCCAGCAGAGGGACAGGGGGGAGCAATCAGCCCCAGCATTTT. The chain recombines TRBV25-1 with TRBJ1-5; 11 bases are a match to TRBD1. This CDR3 has 15 amino acids. Germline V lookup: CDR1 MGHDK, CDR2 SYGVNS. V lost 6 bases to trimming and J lost 1 base; unmatched junction nucleotides: 2.

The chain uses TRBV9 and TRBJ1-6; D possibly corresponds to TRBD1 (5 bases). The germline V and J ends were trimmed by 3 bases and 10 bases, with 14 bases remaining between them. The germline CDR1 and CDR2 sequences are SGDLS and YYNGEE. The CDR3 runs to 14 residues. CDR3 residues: CASSAGGWDSPLHF. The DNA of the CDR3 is TGTGCCAGCAGCGCGGGGGGGTGGGACTCACCCCTCCACTTT.

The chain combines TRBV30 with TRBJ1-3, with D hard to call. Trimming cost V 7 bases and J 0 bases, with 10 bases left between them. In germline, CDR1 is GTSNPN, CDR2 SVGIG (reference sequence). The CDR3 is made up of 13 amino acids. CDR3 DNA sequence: TGTGCCTCCCGTCCGAGCTCTGGAAACACCATATATTTT. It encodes CASRPSSGNTIYF.

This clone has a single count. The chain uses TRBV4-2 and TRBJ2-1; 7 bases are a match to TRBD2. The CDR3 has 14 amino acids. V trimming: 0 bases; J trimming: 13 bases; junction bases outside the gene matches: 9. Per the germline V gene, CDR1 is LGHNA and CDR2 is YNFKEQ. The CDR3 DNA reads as TGTGCCAGCAGCCAAGAAGCGAGGCTAGCGGATCAGTTCTTC. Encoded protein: CASSQEARLADQFF.

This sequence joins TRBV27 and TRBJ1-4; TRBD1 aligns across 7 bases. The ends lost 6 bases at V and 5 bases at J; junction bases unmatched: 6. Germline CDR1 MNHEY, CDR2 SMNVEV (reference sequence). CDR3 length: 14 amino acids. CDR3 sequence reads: CASSRQGKNEKLFF. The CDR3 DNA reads TGTGCCAGCAGCAGACAGGGCAAAAATGAAAAACTGTTTTTT. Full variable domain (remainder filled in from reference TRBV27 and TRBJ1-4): EAQVTQNPRYLITVTGKKLTVTCSQNMNHEYMSWYRQDPGLGLRQIYYSMNVEVTDKGDVPEGYKVSRKEKRNFPLILESPSPNQTSLYFCASSRQGKNEKLFFGSGTQLSVL.

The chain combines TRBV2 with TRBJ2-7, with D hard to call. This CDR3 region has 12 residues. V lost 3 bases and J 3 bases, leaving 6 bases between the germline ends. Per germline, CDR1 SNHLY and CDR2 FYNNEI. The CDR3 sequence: CASSDQVYEQYF. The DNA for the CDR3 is TGTGCCAGCAGTGACCAGGTCTACGAGCAGTACTTC.

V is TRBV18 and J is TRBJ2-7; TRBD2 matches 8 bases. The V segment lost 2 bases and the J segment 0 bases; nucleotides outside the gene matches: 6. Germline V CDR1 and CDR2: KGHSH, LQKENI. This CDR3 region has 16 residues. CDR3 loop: CASSPNGLASSYEQYF. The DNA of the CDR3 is TGTGCCAGCTCACCAAATGGACTAGCTAGCTCCTACGAGCAGTACTTC.

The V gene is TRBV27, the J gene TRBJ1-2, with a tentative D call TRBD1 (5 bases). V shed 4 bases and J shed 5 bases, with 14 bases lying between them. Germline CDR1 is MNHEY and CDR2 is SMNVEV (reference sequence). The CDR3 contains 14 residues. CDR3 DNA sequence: TGTGCCAGCAGTTATCTGGGGCCTGCATATGGCTACACCTTC. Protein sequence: CASSYLGPAYGYTF.

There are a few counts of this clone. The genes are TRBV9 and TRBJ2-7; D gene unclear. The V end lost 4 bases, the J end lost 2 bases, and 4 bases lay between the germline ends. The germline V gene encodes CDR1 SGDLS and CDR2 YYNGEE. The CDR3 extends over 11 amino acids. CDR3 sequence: CASSSAYEQYF. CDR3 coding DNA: TGTGCCAGCAGCTCAGCCTACGAGCAGTACTTC.

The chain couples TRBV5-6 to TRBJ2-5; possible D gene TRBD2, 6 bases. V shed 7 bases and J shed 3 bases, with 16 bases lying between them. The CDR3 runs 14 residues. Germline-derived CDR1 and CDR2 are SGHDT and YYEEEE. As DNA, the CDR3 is TGTGCCAGCTCCCAAGGGCGGGGTGAAGAGACCCAGTACTTC. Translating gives CASSQGRGEETQYF.

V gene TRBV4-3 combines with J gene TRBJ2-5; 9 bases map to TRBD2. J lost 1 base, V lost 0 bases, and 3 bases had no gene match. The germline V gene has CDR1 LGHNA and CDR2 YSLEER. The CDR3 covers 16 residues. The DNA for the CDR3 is TGCGCCAGCAGCCAAGAACCAGCGGGAGGCCAAGAGACCCAGTACTTC. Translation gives CASSQEPAGGQETQYF.

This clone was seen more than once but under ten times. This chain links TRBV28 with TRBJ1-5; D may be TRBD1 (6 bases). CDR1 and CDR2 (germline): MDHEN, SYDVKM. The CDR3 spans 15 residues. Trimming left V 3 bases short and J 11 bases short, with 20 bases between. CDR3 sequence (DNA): TGTGCCAGCAGTTTGCAACAGGGCCTGCTGGGAGCCCAGCATTTT. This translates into CASSLQQGLLGAQHF.

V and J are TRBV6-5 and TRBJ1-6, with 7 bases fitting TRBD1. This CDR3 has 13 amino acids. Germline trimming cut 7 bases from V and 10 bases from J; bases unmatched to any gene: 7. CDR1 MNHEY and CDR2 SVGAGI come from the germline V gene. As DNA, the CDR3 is TGTGCCAGCAACAACGGACAGGCGTCACCCCTCCACTTT. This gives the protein CASNNGQASPLHF.

DNA for the CDR3: TGTGCCAGCAGTTATTCGGGACTTATATCTGGAAACACCATATATTTT. This gives the protein CASSYSGLISGNTIYF. This chain links TRBV6-5 with TRBJ1-3; tentatively, D is TRBD1 (5 bases). The CDR3 is 16 residues long. CDR1 MNHEY and CDR2 SVGAGI come from the germline V gene. With 3 bases removed from V and 1 base from J, the gap between germline ends came to 13 bases.